The next 9 T cell receptor beta chains were all read from a single sample in a study of T cells in Graves' hyperthyroidism and ophthalmopathy. TCR beta CDR3 regions were amplified from RNA. During a first-round RT-PCR of the TCR CDR3, the HTBI primer set was used. One entry per CDR3 protein results from TCRdb running MiXCR on the multiplex PCR reads. The profile shows a few hundred thousand distinct CDR3 sequences, 15% to 20% of them singletons. The sequenced sample was blood. Receptors were obtained from a woman in her late teens or twenties with Graves' ophthalmopathy.

This clonotype was seen at least ten times. The chain uses TRBV2 and TRBJ2-2; 10 nucleotides agree with TRBD2. J lost 6 bases, V lost 5 bases, and 6 bases had no gene match. Germline CDR1 is SNHLY and CDR2 is FYNNEI. This CDR3 is built from 15 residues. The CDR3 reads CASSFSSGGAGELFF. In nucleotides, the CDR3 is TGTGCCAGCAGTTTTTCTAGCGGGGGTGCCGGGGAGCTGTTTTTT.

This clonotype was detected only a few times. The rearrangement joins TRBV30 to TRBJ1-3; D gene unclear. The V end was cut by 3 bases, the J end by 7 bases, with 13 bases between. The CDR3 runs 13 residues. Per the germline V gene, CDR1 is GTSNPN and CDR2 is SVGIG (reference sequence). CDR3: CAWRWWAGNTIYF. For the CDR3, the DNA is TGTGCCTGGAGGTGGTGGGCGGGGAACACCATATATTTT.

The rearrangement uses TRBV11-2 and TRBJ1-1; possibly TRBD1 for D (5 bases). The germline V gene has CDR1 SGHAT and CDR2 FQNNGV. The CDR3 consists of 16 residues. The ends were cut back, 5 bases at V and 0 bases at J, with 16 bases in the middle. The CDR3 region has the DNA TGTGCCAGCAGCGCCTCCCGGGACGGTATGAACACTGAAGCTTTCTTT. Protein sequence: CASSASRDGMNTEAFF.

At least ten counts were recorded for this clonotype. The chain links TRBV12-3 or TRBV12-4 to TRBJ2-7; TRBD2 is a possible D gene (7 bases). The CDR3 extends over 16 amino acids. V was shortened by 2 bases and J by 5 bases, with 19 bases between the two germline ends. In nucleotides, the CDR3 is TGTGCCAGCAGTTTATTTGGGGGAGGGGGGGTCCACGAGCAGTACTTC. It translates to CASSLFGGGGVHEQYF.

This clonotype showed up just a few times. The chain uses TRBV7-2 and TRBJ2-5; 7 bases line up with TRBD1. Germline V gives CDR1 SGHTA, CDR2 FQGNSA. There are 16 residues in the CDR3. The junction had 11 bases not matched to a gene; V was cut back by 5 bases and J by 2 bases. This CDR3 reads CASSPLNRGQQETQYF. The CDR3 DNA reads TGTGCCAGCAGCCCCCTTAATCGGGGACAGCAAGAGACCCAGTACTTC.

This clonotype was recorded at least ten times. This rearrangement joins TRBV7-3 to TRBJ2-7, with D maybe TRBD1 (5 bases). The CDR3 consists of 16 residues. From germline, CDR1 is SGHTA and CDR2 FQGTGA. V lost 5 bases to trimming and J lost 1 base, with 18 bases between them. The CDR3 sequence is CASSAEGAGLSYEQYF. Here the CDR3 DNA reads TGTGCCAGCAGCGCCGAAGGGGCAGGCCTATCCTACGAGCAGTACTTC.

This clonotype was seen more than once but under ten times. V and J are TRBV29-1 and TRBJ2-7; D not certain. This CDR3 is 12 amino acids long. The V end was cut by 4 bases, the J end by 2 bases, with 9 bases between. Germline V CDR1 and CDR2: SQVTM, ANQGSEA. The CDR3 DNA is TGCAGCGTTGTGGAGTCTACCTACGAGCAGTACTTC. Protein product: CSVVESTYEQYF.

The gene calls are TRBV10-3 and TRBJ2-7, with 7 bases aligning to TRBD1. The junction had 10 bases not matched to a gene; V was cut back by 4 bases and J by 7 bases. The CDR3 extends over 14 amino acids. Germline assignment: CDR1 ENHRY and CDR2 SYGVKD. CDR3 residues: CAISAQGLGGEQYF. In nucleotides, the CDR3 is TGTGCCATCAGTGCACAGGGGCTTGGTGGGGAGCAGTACTTC.

This clonotype was counted many times. The V and J genes are TRBV27 and TRBJ2-1; 8 bases are a match to TRBD2. With V trimmed by 2 bases and J by 4 bases, 7 bases remained unmatched. CDR3 size: 16 residues. Germline V CDR1 and CDR2: MNHEY, SMNVEV (reference sequence). CDR3 sequence (DNA): TGTGCCAGCAGTTTAATTAGCGGGACGGTTTACAATGAGCAGTTCTTC. This codes for CASSLISGTVYNEQFF.